These T cell receptor beta chains were read from a single sample in a study of T cells expressing NK-cell markers. TCRdb re-called the 5' RACE reads, yielding one record per CDR3 amino acid sequence without DNA. The table counts 150,000 or so distinct CDR3 sequences; 37% lies in the top ten. The source material was blood T cells: a sorted CD56 or NKG2C T cell subset, CD4+ or CD8+ T cells, or bulk PBMC T cells (not recorded which). The receptors come from a woman aged 50 to 60 in good health. CDR3s include the opening cysteine and the closing phenylalanine or tryptophan. Each record gives: CDR3 length, V gene, J gene, CDR3 protein.

length: 12
V: TRBV28
J: TRBJ2-1
CDR3: CASSVRLDEQFF

length: 15
V: TRBV7-9
J: TRBJ2-1
CDR3: CASSSLTHSYNEQFF

length: 14
V: TRBV5-1
J: TRBJ2-7
CDR3: CASSWGQGAYEQYF

length: 16
V: TRBV20-1
J: TRBJ2-3
CDR3: CSARDQVAGGPDTQYF

length: 12
V: TRBV28
J: TRBJ1-1
CDR3: CASSSSRPEAFF

length: 15
V: TRBV6-4
J: TRBJ2-2
CDR3: CASSVIPADTGELFF

length: 13
V: TRBV20-1
J: TRBJ2-5
CDR3: CSWRPRNQETQYF

length: 14
V: TRBV3-1
J: TRBJ2-1
CDR3: CASSQASGYNEQFF

length: 15
V: TRBV20-1
J: TRBJ2-1
CDR3: CSARVAGEPYNEQFF

length: 12
V: TRBV3-1
J: TRBJ2-5
CDR3: CASRIGGETQYF

length: 15
V: TRBV12-3/TRBV12-4
J: TRBJ2-2
CDR3: CASSLAGDHTGELFF

length: 12
V: TRBV10-3
J: TRBJ1-1
CDR3: CAISSGNTEAFF

length: 15
V: TRBV6-5
J: TRBJ2-7
CDR3: CASSYDTSGSYEQYF

length: 13
V: TRBV6-5
J: TRBJ1-4
CDR3: CASGIDPPGELFF

length: 16
V: TRBV4-1
J: TRBJ1-2
CDR3: CASSQGRGREGYGYTF

length: 14
V: TRBV20-1
J: TRBJ2-7
CDR3: CSARDRGRGYEQYF

length: 18
V: TRBV5-6
J: TRBJ2-1
CDR3: CASTIGLAGGPIYNEQFF

length: 14
V: TRBV14
J: TRBJ2-6
CDR3: CASSQVAGANVLTF

length: 12
V: TRBV12-5
J: TRBJ1-5
CDR3: CASVYGNQPQHF

length: 12
V: TRBV7-9
J: TRBJ2-1
CDR3: CASSLLRNEQFF

length: 13
V: TRBV27
J: TRBJ2-3
CDR3: CASSLTATDTQYF

length: 14
V: TRBV20-1
J: TRBJ1-1
CDR3: CSARIRDRETEAFF